Shown below are 8 T cell receptor beta chains from a single sample sequenced in a study of CD8 T cells in Susac syndrome. cDNA came from about 0.5 to 1 ug RNA primed by random hexamers. TCRdb re-called the immunoSEQ multiplex PCR reads with MiXCR, one entry per CDR3 protein. The sample has 350,000 to 550,000 distinct CDR3 sequences, roughly 85% seen once. Sequencing was carried out using CD8+ T cells from PBMCs. These receptors were taken from a human donor with multiple sclerosis.

There are a few counts of this clonotype. CDR3 loop: CASSSRDRDLYEQYF. Written as DNA, the CDR3 is TGTGCCAGCAGTAGCCGGGACAGGGACCTCTACGAGCAGTACTTC. The rearrangement uses TRBV27 and TRBJ2-7, with 9 bases aligning to TRBD1. CDR1 and CDR2 from the germline V gene are MNHEY and SMNVEV (reference sequence). Trimming at V came to 5 bases and at J to 3 bases, leaving 8 bases not matched to a gene. The CDR3 extends over 15 amino acids.

V usage is TRBV5-4 and J usage is TRBJ1-4; 8 bases agree with TRBD1. The CDR3 consists of 13 residues. Germline V gene lookup returns CDR1 SGHNT and CDR2 YYREEE (reference sequence). V was pared by 4 bases and J by 6 bases, with 2 bases of the junction left unmatched. CDR3 region: CASSQDRDEKLFF. The CDR3 region has the DNA TGTGCCAGCAGCCAGGACAGGGATGAAAAACTGTTTTTT.

The J gene is TRBJ2-3, the V gene TRBV6-1; D uncertain. The germline V and J ends were trimmed by 7 bases and 0 bases, with 8 bases remaining between them. The CDR3 totals 13 residues. CDR1 MNHNS and CDR2 SASEGT come from the germline V gene. The CDR3 nucleotides are TGTGCCAGCAATCCGACTAGCACAGATACGCAGTATTTT. It encodes CASNPTSTDTQYF.

This chain connects TRBV11-2 to TRBJ2-1; tentatively, D is TRBD1 (5 bases). The CDR3 runs 12 residues. CDR1 and CDR2 (germline): SGHAT, FQNNGV. Trimming left V 4 bases short and J 8 bases short, with 9 bases between. Written as DNA, the CDR3 is TGTGCCAGCAGCTCGACAGACGATGAGCAGTTCTTC. Its protein product is CASSSTDDEQFF. Together with reference TRBV11-2 and TRBJ2-1, the CDR3 gives the full variable domain: EAGVAQSPRYKIIEKRQSVAFWCNPISGHATLYWYQQILGQGPKLLIQFQNNGVVDDSQLPKDRFSAERLKGVDSTLKIQPAKLEDSAVYLCASSSTDDEQFFGPGTRLTVL.

V usage is TRBV5-4 and J usage is TRBJ1-1; D gene unclear. In germline, CDR1 is SGHNT, CDR2 YYREEE (reference sequence). V was clipped by 1 base and J by 3 bases, with 4 bases between them. The CDR3 covers 12 residues. CDR3 loop: CASSLLDTEAFF. The CDR3 region has the DNA TGTGCCAGCAGCTTGCTGGACACTGAAGCTTTCTTT.

This rearrangement joins TRBV19 to TRBJ1-6, with TRBD1 as a possible D gene (5 bases). CDR3 length: 13 residues. Germline values: CDR1 LNHDA, CDR2 SQIVND (reference sequence). V dropped 5 bases and J dropped 8 bases, with 10 bases sitting between them. The CDR3 sequence is CASSFRRDSPLHF. In nucleotides, the CDR3 is TGTGCCAGTAGTTTCCGCAGGGATTCACCCCTCCACTTT. The complete variable domain, with remaining parts taken from reference TRBV19 and TRBJ1-6, reads DGGITQSPKYLFRKEGQNVTLSCEQNLNHDAMYWYRQDPGQGLRLIYYSQIVNDFQKGDIAEGYSVSREKKESFPLTVTSAQKNPTAFYLCASSFRRDSPLHFGNGTRLTVT.

The table lists this clonotype with a count of one. The chain links TRBV7-9 to TRBJ2-1; D tentatively fits TRBD1 or TRBD2 (5 bases each). Per the germline V gene, CDR1 is SEHNR and CDR2 is FQNEAQ (reference sequence). V was shortened by 5 bases and J by 2 bases, with 13 bases between the two germline ends. The CDR3 loop spans 15 amino acids. DNA for the CDR3: TGTGCCAGCAGCAACCGGGACGCGGCCTACAATGAGCAGTTCTTC. Residues: CASSNRDAAYNEQFF. Filled out from reference TRBV7-9 and TRBJ2-1, the complete variable domain reads DTGVSQNPRHKITKRGQNVTFRCDPISEHNRLYWYRQTLGQGPEFLTYFQNEAQLEKSRLLSDRFSAERPKGSFSTLEIQRTEQGDSAMYLCASSNRDAAYNEQFFGPGTRLTVL.

The chain combines TRBV12-3 or TRBV12-4 with TRBJ1-5; D is unclear. The V end lost 10 bases, the J end lost 2 bases, and 15 bases lay between the germline ends. The CDR3 sequence is 14 residues long. The DNA for the CDR3 is TGTGCCACTTCCGCTGGGTTCGGCAATCAGCCCCAGCATTTT. Amino acids: CATSAGFGNQPQHF.